This T cell receptor (beta chain) was profiled in a study of human T cells and chemical hapten exposure. Study as a whole: 2% DPC applied to a roughly 2 cm by roughly 2 cm arm area sensitized donors. Cases of alopecia areata, totalis or universalis occurred in a predominantly female patient group.

Under the authors' procedure: Per sample, the median was around 100,000 TCRs, with values from roughly 23,000 to 640,000. TCRdb reanalysed the RACE reads using MiXCR and keeps one entry per CDR3 protein. V and J calls and clone size were set by TCRdb, not the authors. The sample includes approximately 69,000 distinct CDR3 sequences, over 9% of them seen just once. V lost 2 bases to trimming and J lost 5 bases; unmatched junction nucleotides: 4. CDR3 size: 15 residues. Germline CDR1 MNHNY, CDR2 SVGAGI (reference sequence). Noted time point: patch test 2, 6 weeks after DPC sensitization. Sample treatment: therapeutic diphenylcyclopropenone sensitization with weekly scalp DPC. Venepuncture was done earlier than the placement of each patch test.

This receptor was obtained from a woman aged 50 to 65 with alopecia areata. Some clones in this sample may be carry-over from other donors' samples. V and J are TRBV6-6 and TRBJ1-4; 8 bases line up with TRBD1. Sequencing was performed on whole blood, taken in connection with sensitization to the hapten diphenylcyclopropenone (DPC). The CDR3 loop reads CASSYGDRTNEKLFF. The CDR3 DNA sequence: TGTGCCAGCAGTTACGGGGACAGGACGAATGAAAAACTGTTTTTT.